A selection of T cell receptor beta chains follows, all from one sample in a study of shared T cell receptors in the human thymus. Data came from immunoSEQ multiplex PCR; TCRdb stores just in-frame clones and leaves some out. The sample has about 660,000 clones; more than 75% are singletons. Separately, the same data were catalogued under a study of human thymus T cells.

Sequenced input: thymocytes. These receptors came from a boy under two years old with a congenital heart defect. Both conserved end residues are part of each CDR3. A D gene is named only where the DNA matches it firmly. Size is omitted from some rows. Given values are once, few, many or a class for expanded clones.

TRBV4-2	TRBJ2-7	.	TRBD2	CASSVAHGGRTDEQYF	TGTGCCAGCAGCGTAGCCCACGGCGGGAGGACGGACGAGCAGTACTTC
TRBV7-9	TRBJ2-5	.	.	CASSFVGTPQETQYF	TGTGCCAGCAGCTTTGTCGGGACACCCCAAGAGACCCAGTACTTC
TRBV10-2	TRBJ2-1	.	TRBD1	CASNILGTGDNEQFF	TGCGCCAGCAACATTCTCGGGACAGGGGACAATGAGCAGTTCTTC
TRBV7-2	TRBJ1-3	.	TRBD1	CASSPRQGPSGNTIYF	TGTGCCAGCAGCCCGAGACAGGGACCCTCTGGAAACACCATATATTTT
TRBV18	TRBJ2-3	.	TRBD2	CASSPGTRLTDTQYF	TGTGCCAGCTCACCAGGGACTAGACTCACAGATACGCAGTATTTT
TRBV4-3	TRBJ1-1	few	TRBD1	CASSQEEPRGRDTEAFF	TGCGCCAGCAGCCAAGAAGAGCCTAGGGGGCGCGACACTGAAGCTTTCTTT
TRBV21-1	TRBJ2-7	few	.	CASSKGGLAEQSYEQYF	TGTGCCAGCAGCAAAGGGGGACTAGCGGAGCAATCCTACGAGCAGTACTTC
TRBV19	TRBJ2-1	.	TRBD2	CASSPGLADNEQFF	TGTGCCAGTAGCCCGGGACTAGCGGATAATGAGCAGTTCTTC
TRBV27	TRBJ2-1	.	TRBD2	CASSLGRGGNEQFF	TGTGCCAGCAGTTTGGGGCGCGGGGGCAATGAGCAGTTCTTC
TRBV7-9	TRBJ2-1	.	TRBD1	CASAQGGGSSYNEQFF	TGTGCCAGCGCCCAAGGGGGCGGTTCCTCCTACAATGAGCAGTTCTTC
TRBV5-8	TRBJ2-3	.	TRBD1	CASSFRGGADTQYF	TGTGCCAGCAGCTTTCGAGGGGGCGCAGATACGCAGTATTTT
TRBV15	TRBJ2-7	.	TRBD2	CATSRATSGSSYEQYF	TGTGCCACCAGCAGGGCTACTAGCGGGAGCTCCTACGAGCAGTACTTC
TRBV14	TRBJ2-3	.	.	CASSQRAGQGTDTQYF	TGTGCCAGCAGCCAAAGGGCAGGGCAGGGCACAGATACGCAGTATTTT
TRBV25-1	TRBJ2-3	.	.	CASSELVAEDTDTQYF	TGTGCCAGCAGTGAATTGGTAGCGGAGGACACAGATACGCAGTATTTT
TRBV4-3	TRBJ1-1	.	.	CASSQTGRGTEAFF	TGCGCCAGCAGCCAAACGGGCAGAGGGACTGAAGCTTTCTTT
TRBV15	TRBJ2-1	.	TRBD2	CATSRGLWGEGLYEQFF	TGTGCCACCAGCAGAGGTTTATGGGGGGAGGGCCTTTATGAGCAGTTCTTC
TRBV25-1	TRBJ1-3	.	.	CASSETSLNSGNTIYF	TGTGCCAGCAGTGAAACCAGTCTTAACTCTGGAAACACCATATATTTT
TRBV6-1	TRBJ2-1	.	TRBD2	CASSDRTSGRIMGNEQFF	TGTGCCAGCAGTGACAGGACTAGCGGGAGAATAATGGGCAATGAGCAGTTCTTC
TRBV7-9	TRBJ2-1	.	TRBD1	CASSWGTGVHEQFF	TGTGCCAGCAGCTGGGGGACAGGGGTCCATGAGCAGTTCTTC
TRBV30	TRBJ1-4	.	.	CAWSGPPRDATNEKLFF	TGTGCCTGGAGTGGCCCTCCTCGGGATGCAACTAATGAAAAACTGTTTTTT
TRBV11-3	TRBJ2-5	.	TRBD1	CASSLAQGEDLETQYF	TGTGCCAGCAGCTTAGCCCAGGGGGAAGATCTAGAGACCCAGTACTTC
TRBV29-1	TRBJ1-3	.	TRBD1	CSVGTGTDSGNTIYF	TGCAGCGTCGGAACCGGGACAGACTCTGGAAACACCATATATTTT
TRBV30	TRBJ2-7	.	.	CAWSVGTGPYF	TGTGCCTGGAGTGTTGGTACAGGGCCGTACTTC
TRBV5-1	TRBJ1-4	.	.	CASSLNFHRGDEKLFF	TGCGCCAGCAGCTTGAATTTTCACCGGGGGGATGAAAAACTGTTTTTT
TRBV10-3	TRBJ2-1	.	TRBD2	CAISESCGAGDPMDEQFF	TGTGCCATCAGTGAGTCGTGTGGAGCGGGAGACCCGATGGATGAGCAGTTCTTC
TRBV4-2	TRBJ2-7	.	TRBD2	CASSQKPGGRGYEQYF	TGTGCCAGCAGCCAAAAACCGGGGGGAAGAGGCTACGAGCAGTACTTC
TRBV7-9	TRBJ2-7	.	TRBD1	CASSRPDRGQEQYF	TGTGCCAGCAGCCGACCGGACAGGGGGCAGGAGCAGTACTTC
TRBV29-1	TRBJ2-7	.	.	CSVTRGSYEQYF	TGCAGCGTAACCCGGGGCTCCTACGAGCAGTACTTC
TRBV7-9	TRBJ2-1	few	.	CASSSPRVYNEQFF	TGTGCCAGCAGCTCCCCCAGGGTCTACAATGAGCAGTTCTTC
TRBV7-9	TRBJ2-7	.	TRBD2	CASSLPGRTSGSISYEQYF	TGTGCCAGCAGCTTACCAGGACGGACTAGCGGGAGTATCTCCTACGAGCAGTACTTC
TRBV6-1	TRBJ2-1	.	TRBD2	CASSESWLAGGPRGNEQFF	TGTGCCAGCAGTGAAAGTTGGCTAGCGGGAGGGCCAAGGGGAAATGAGCAGTTCTTC
TRBV7-2	TRBJ1-2	.	TRBD1	CASTYGTGEDGYTF	TGTGCCAGCACCTACGGGACAGGGGAGGATGGCTACACCTTC
TRBV4-2	TRBJ2-3	.	TRBD2	CASSRRTSGSTDTQYF	TGTGCCAGCAGCCGCCGGACTAGCGGGAGCACAGATACGCAGTATTTT
TRBV6-4	TRBJ2-7	.	TRBD2	CASSRSLAGDYEQYF	TGTGCCAGCAGTCGTTCCCTAGCGGGAGATTACGAGCAGTACTTC
TRBV4-1	TRBJ2-7	.	.	CASSLQYRAYEQYF	TGCGCCAGCAGCCTTCAATATCGGGCCTACGAGCAGTACTTC